The T cell receptor beta chain described here comes from a study of T cells in Graves' hyperthyroidism and ophthalmopathy. Study-level findings and limits: In the blood, most expanded thyroid clonotypes above 0.001 appeared as well.

Per germline, CDR1 SGHTA and CDR2 FQGNSA. Trimming cost V 5 bases and J 5 bases; bases outside gene matches: 11. The CDR3 length is 15 residues. About 10 ml fresh peripheral blood yielded the PBMCs. In regard to this clonotype: What it recognizes is unknown.

From RNA transcripts, TCR beta CDR3 regions were amplified. When the TCR CDR3 underwent first-round RT-PCR, the HTBI primer set was used. One entry per CDR3 protein results from TCRdb running MiXCR on the multiplex PCR reads. In the table there are around 97,000 distinct CDR3 sequences, around 50% of which are singletons. This sequence joins TRBV7-2 and TRBJ1-2, with 7 positions matching TRBD1. The sequenced sample was blood. The clonotype comes from a man in his forties or fifties with Graves' hyperthyroidism. CDR3 region: CASSPVPTGAYGYTF. The CDR3 nucleotides read TGTGCCAGCAGCCCAGTTCCAACAGGGGCTTATGGCTACACCTTC.